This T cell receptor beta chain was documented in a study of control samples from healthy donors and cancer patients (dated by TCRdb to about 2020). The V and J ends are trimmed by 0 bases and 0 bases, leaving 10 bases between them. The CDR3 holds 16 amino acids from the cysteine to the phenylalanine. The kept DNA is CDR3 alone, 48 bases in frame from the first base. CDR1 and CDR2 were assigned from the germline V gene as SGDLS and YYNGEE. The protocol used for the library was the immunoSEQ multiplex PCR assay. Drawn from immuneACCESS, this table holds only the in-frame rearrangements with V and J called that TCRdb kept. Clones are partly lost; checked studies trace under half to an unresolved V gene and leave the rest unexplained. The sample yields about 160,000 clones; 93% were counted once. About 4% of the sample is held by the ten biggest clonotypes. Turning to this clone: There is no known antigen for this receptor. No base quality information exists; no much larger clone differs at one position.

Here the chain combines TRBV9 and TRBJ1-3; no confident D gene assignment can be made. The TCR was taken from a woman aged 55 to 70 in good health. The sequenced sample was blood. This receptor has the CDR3 CASSVDPGSSGNTIYF. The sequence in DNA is TGTGCCAGCAGCGTAGACCCCGGGAGCTCTGGAAACACCATATATTTT.